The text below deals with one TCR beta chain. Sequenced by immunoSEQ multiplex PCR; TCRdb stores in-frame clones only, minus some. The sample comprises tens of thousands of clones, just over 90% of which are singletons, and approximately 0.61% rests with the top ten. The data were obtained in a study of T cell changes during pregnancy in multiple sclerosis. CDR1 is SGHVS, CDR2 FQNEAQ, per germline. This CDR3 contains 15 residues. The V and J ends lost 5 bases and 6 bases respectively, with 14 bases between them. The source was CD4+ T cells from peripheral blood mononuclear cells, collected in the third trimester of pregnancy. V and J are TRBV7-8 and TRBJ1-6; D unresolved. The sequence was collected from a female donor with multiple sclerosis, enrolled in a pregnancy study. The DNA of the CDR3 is TGTGCCAGCAGCCTGGCAGCGCCCGTTAATTCACCCCTCCACTTT. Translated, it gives CASSLAAPVNSPLHF.